This T cell receptor beta chain was recorded in a study of siplizumab effects on memory and regulatory T cells. Notes on the study in general: Alloreactive sequences tracing back to unstimulated CD4+ memory cells were significantly reduced by siplizumab. Only a minor fraction of alloreactive clones mapped to unstimulated subsets.

Method: immunoSEQ multiplex PCR; TCRdb's copy keeps in-frame clones and lacks some. The sample lists some 100,000 clones; just over 90% were seen once. For this clone: Its antigen remains unknown.

Sequencing was carried out using Tregs sorted from blood. The clonotype originates from a human donor in good health.

The CDR3 here is CASSYSGQGTSYGYTF. The CDR3, as DNA: TGTGCCAGCAGTTATTCGGGACAGGGGACTTCTTATGGCTACACCTTC. V and J are TRBV6-6 and TRBJ1-2; 10 bases fit TRBD1. The CDR3 covers 16 residues. V dropped 3 bases and J dropped 5; count of bases not matched to a gene: 9. Germline lookup yields CDR1 MNHNY and CDR2 SVGAGI (reference sequence).